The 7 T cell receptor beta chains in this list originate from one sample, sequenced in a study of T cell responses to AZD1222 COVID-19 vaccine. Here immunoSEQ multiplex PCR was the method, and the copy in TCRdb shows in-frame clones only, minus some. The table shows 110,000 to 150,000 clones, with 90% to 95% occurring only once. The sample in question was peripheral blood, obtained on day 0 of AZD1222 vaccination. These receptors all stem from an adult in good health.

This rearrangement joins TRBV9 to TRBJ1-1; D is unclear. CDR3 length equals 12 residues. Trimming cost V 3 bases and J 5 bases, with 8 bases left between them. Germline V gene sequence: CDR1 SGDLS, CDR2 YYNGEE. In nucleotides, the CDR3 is TGTGCCAGCAGCGGGGCGGGGACTGAAGCTTTCTTT. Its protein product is CASSGAGTEAFF.

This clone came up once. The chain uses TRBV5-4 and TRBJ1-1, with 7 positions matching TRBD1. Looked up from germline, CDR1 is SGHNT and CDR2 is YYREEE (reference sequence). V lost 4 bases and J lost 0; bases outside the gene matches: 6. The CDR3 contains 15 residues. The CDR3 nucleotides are TGTGCCAGCAGCGAAATCGACAGGGTGAACACTGAAGCTTTCTTT. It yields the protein CASSEIDRVNTEAFF.

The CDR3 region is CASRIQGAVEAFF. The CDR3 nucleotides read TGTGCCAGCAGGATACAGGGGGCGGTTGAAGCTTTCTTT. The V and J genes are TRBV27 and TRBJ1-1; 9 nucleotides align to TRBD1. This CDR3 is built from 13 residues. V lost 6 bases, J lost 7 bases, and 6 bases stayed unmatched. The V gene's germline CDR1 is MNHEY and CDR2 SMNVEV (reference sequence).

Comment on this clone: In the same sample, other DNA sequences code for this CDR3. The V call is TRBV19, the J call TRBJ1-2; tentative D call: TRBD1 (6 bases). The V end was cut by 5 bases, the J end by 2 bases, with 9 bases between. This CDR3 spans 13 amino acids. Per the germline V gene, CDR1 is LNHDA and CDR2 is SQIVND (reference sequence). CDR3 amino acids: CASSLTGNYGYTF. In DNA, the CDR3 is TGTGCCAGTAGTCTAACAGGGAACTATGGCTACACCTTC.

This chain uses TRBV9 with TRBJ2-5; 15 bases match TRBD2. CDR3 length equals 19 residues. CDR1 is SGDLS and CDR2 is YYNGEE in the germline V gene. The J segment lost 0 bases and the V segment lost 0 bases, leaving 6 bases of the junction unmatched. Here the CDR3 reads CASSVAAGTSGGNQETQYF. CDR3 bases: TGTGCCAGCAGCGTAGCGGCAGGGACTAGCGGGGGGAACCAAGAGACCCAGTACTTC.

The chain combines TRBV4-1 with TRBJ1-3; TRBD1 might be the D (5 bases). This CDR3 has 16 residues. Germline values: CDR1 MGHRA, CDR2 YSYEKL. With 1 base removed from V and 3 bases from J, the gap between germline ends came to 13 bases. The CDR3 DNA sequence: TGCGCCAGCAGCCAAGTTGCAGGGCTTCTTGGAAACACCATATATTTT. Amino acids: CASSQVAGLLGNTIYF.

As DNA, the CDR3 is TGTGCCAGCAGCTTAATGAAGGGTAGGCTCGACAATGAGCAGTTCTTC. Translated: CASSLMKGRLDNEQFF. The V and J genes are TRBV7-3 and TRBJ2-1; D is undetermined. V gave up 1 base and J gave up 5 bases, with 15 bases separating them. This CDR3 contains 16 residues. Germline V gene lookup returns CDR1 SGHTA and CDR2 FQGTGA.